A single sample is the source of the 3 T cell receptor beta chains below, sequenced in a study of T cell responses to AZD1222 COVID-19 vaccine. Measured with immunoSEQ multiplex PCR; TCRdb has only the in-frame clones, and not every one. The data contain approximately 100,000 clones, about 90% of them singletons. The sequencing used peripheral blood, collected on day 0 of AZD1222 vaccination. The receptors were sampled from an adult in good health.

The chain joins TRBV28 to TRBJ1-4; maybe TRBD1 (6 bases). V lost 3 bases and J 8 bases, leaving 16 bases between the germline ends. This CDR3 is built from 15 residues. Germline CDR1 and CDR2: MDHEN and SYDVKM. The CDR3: CASSFTGYLGEKLFF. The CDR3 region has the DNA TGTGCCAGCAGTTTCACAGGGTATTTAGGCGAAAAACTGTTTTTT.

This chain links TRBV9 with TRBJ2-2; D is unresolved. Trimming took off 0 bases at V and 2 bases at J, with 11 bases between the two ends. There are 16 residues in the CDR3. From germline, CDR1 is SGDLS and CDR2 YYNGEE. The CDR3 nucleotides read TGTGCCAGCAGCGTAGCTGAGGCAGCCAACACCGGGGAGCTGTTTTTT. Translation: CASSVAEAANTGELFF. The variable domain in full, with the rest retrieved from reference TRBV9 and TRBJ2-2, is DSGVTQTPKHLITATGQRVTLRCSPRSGDLSVYWYQQSLDQGLQFLIQYYNGEERAKGNILERFSAQQFPDLHSELNLSSLELGDSALYFCASSVAEAANTGELFFGEGSRLTVL.

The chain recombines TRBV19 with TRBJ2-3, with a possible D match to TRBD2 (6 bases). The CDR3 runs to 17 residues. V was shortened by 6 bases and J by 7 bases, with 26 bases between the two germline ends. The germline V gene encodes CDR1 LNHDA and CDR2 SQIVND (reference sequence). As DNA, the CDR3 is TGTGCCAGTAGCGGCCGGGTATCTAGCGACCCTGATCATACGCAGTATTTT. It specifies CASSGRVSSDPDHTQYF.